The clone carrying this TCR delta chain came up a few times. Its antigen remains unidentified. TCRdb's protein, taken from a much larger clone, differs from this DNA's translation at residue 15, likely owing to a read error; the protein displayed comes from the DNA. Bulk repertoires came from Vgamma9/Vdelta2+ or Vdelta2-negative gammadelta T cells flow-sorted from PBMC. These data originate in a study of γδ T cells in repeated Plasmodium falciparum infection. On the study more broadly: Age- and gender-matched Australian children served as comparison for malaria-exposed Malian children. Over approximately 640 days, donors received four mosquito-bite P. falciparum NF54 infections.

Germline V gene lookup returns CDR1 GEAIGNYY and CDR2 EKD. The CDR3 runs to 19 residues. Points from the study as a whole: Over time and infection, Vgamma9/Vdelta2+ repertoires remained highly stable and polyclonal. Waves of new clonotype selection appeared after repeated controlled infections in Vdelta2-negative, largely Vdelta1+, gammadelta T cells.

TCRdb reprocessed the multiplex PCR reads through CATT. The sample records around 82,000 delta-chain clones, approximately 1.4% being singletons. This chain links TRDV2 with TRDJ3; 13 bases fit TRDD3. The origin of this receptor is a pool of human donors (malaria-infected and uninfected, not separated). The specimen was gamma-delta T cells from blood. Here the CDR3 reads CACVPVLGDTGWDTGQMFF. The CDR3 DNA reads as TGTGCCTGTGTCCCCGTACTGGGGGATACGGGCTGGGACACCGGACAGATGTTTTTC.